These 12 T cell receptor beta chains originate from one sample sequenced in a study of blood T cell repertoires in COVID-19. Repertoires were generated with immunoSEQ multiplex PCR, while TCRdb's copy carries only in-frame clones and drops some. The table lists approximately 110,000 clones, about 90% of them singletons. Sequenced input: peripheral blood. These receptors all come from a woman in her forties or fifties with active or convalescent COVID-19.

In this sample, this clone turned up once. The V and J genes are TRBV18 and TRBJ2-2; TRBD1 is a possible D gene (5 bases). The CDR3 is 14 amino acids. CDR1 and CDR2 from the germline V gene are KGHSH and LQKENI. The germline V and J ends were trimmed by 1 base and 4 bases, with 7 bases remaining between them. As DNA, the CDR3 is TGTGCCAGCTCACCACGTCAGGGCACCGGGGAGCTGTTTTTT. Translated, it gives CASSPRQGTGELFF.

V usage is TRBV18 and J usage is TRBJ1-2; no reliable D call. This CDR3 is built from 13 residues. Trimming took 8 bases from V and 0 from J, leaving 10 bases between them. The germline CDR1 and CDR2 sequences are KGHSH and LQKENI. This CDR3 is CASKTSANYGYTF. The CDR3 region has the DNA TGTGCCAGCAAGACATCCGCTAACTATGGCTACACCTTC.

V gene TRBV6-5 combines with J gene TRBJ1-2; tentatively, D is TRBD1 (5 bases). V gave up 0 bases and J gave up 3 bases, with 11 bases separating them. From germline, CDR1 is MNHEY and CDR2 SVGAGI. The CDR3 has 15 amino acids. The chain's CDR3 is CASSYSKGVHYGYTF. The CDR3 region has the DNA TGTGCCAGCAGTTACTCGAAAGGGGTCCACTATGGCTACACCTTC.

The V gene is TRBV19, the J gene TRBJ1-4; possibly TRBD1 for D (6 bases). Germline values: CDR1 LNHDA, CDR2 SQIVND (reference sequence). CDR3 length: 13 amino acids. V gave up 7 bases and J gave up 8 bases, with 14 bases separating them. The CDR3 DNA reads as TGTGCCAGTATGGGGGCAGGGAAAGAAAAACTGTTTTTT. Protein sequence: CASMGAGKEKLFF.

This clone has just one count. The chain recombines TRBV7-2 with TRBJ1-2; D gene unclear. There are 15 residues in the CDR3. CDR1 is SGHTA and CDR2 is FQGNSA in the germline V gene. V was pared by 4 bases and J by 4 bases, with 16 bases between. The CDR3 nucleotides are TGTGCCAGCAGCTCCAGGACGGGATCTGCCTATGGCTACACCTTC. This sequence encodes CASSSRTGSAYGYTF.

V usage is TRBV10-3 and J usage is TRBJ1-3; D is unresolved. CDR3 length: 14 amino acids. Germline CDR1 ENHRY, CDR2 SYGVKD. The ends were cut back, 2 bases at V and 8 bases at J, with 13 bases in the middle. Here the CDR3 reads CAISEMGRVDTIYF. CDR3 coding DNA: TGTGCCATCAGTGAGATGGGGAGAGTAGACACCATATATTTT.

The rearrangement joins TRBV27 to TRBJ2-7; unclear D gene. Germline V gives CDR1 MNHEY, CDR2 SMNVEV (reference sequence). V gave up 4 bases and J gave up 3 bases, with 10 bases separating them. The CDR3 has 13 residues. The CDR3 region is CASSSNPVYEQYF. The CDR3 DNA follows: TGTGCCAGCAGTTCCAACCCGGTCTACGAGCAGTACTTC.

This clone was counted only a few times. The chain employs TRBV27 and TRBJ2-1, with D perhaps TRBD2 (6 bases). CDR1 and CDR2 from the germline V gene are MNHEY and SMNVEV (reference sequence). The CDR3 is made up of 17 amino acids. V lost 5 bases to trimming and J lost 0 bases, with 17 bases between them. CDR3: CASSGTLPFSSYNEQFF. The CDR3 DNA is TGTGCCAGCAGTGGGACTTTACCCTTTAGCTCCTACAATGAGCAGTTCTTC.

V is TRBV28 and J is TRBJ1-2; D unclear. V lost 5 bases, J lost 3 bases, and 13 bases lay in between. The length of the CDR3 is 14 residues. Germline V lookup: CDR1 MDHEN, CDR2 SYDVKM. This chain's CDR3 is CASSVTDGDYGYTF. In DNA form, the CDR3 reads TGTGCCAGCAGTGTGACGGACGGGGACTATGGCTACACCTTC.

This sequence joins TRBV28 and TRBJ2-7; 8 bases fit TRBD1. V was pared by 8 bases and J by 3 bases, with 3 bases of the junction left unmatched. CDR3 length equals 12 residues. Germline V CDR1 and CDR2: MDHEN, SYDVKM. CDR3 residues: CASDDRGYEQYF. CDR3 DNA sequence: TGTGCCAGCGACGACAGGGGCTACGAGCAGTACTTC. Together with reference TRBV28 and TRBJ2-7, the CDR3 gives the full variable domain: DVKVTQSSRYLVKRTGEKVFLECVQDMDHENMFWYRQDPGLGLRLIYFSYDVKMKEKGDIPEGYSVSREKKERFSLILESASTNQTSMYLCASDDRGYEQYFGPGTRLTVT.

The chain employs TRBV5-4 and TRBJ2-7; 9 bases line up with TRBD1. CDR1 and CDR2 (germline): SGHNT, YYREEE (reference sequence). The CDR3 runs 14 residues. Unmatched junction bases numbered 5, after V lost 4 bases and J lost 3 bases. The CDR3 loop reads CASSRPGQGYEQYF. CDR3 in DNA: TGTGCCAGCAGCCGGCCGGGACAGGGCTACGAGCAGTACTTC.

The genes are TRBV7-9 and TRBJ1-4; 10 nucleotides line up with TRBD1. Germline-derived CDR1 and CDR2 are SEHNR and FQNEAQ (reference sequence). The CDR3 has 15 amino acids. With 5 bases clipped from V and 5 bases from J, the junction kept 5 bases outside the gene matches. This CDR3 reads CASSAGQGGNEKLFF. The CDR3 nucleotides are TGTGCCAGCAGCGCCGGACAGGGGGGAAATGAAAAACTGTTTTTT.